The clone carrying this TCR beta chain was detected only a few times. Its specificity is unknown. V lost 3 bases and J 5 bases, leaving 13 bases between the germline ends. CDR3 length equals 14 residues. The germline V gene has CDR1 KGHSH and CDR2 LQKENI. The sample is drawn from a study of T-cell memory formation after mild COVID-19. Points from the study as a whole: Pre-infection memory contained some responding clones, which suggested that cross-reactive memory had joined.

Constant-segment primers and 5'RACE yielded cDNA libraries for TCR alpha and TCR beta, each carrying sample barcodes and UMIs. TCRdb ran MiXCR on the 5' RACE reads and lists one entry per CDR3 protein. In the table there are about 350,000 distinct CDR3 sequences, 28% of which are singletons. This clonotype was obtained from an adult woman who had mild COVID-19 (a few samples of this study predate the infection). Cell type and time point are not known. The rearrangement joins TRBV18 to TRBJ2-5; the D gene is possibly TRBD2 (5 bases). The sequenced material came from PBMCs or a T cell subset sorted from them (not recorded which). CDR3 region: CASSPRSTGETQYF. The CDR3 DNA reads TGTGCCAGCTCACCGAGGAGTACGGGGGAGACCCAGTACTTC.